Listed here are 21 T cell receptor beta chains from one sample, sequenced in a study of tumor and adjacent non-tumor tissue in lung cancer. RNA was extracted from bulk tissue without any cell sorting. This non-tumor lung sample came from over 3 cm beyond the tumor edge. TCRbeta libraries were built with three rounds of nested PCR, modified from ARM-PCR. TCRdb passed the multiplex PCR reads through MiXCR, listing each CDR3 protein once. Among 80,000 or so distinct CDR3 sequences listed, 80% to 90% were seen once. The sample consisted of distant non-tumor lung tissue. The receptor source for this set is a man in his 60s with non-small cell lung cancer.

This clonotype was seen a single time. The junction departs from the called germline gene at one end, perhaps through a read error. This sequence joins TRBV5-5 and TRBJ2-2; 7 nucleotides match TRBD1. The CDR3 sequence is 16 residues long. Germline V lookup: CDR1 SGHKS, CDR2 YYEKEE (reference sequence). The CDR3 is CASSPRWLGGAGELLF. The DNA of the CDR3 is TGTGCCAGCAGTCCACGATGGTTAGGGGGCGCCGGGGAGCTATTATTT.

Remarks on this clonotype: Sequence at one end of the junction differs from germline and may be a read error. The CDR3 reads CATSDLPGQGYNKQLF. Written as DNA, the CDR3 is TGTGCCACCAGTGACTTGCCGGGACAGGGATACAATAAGCAGTTATTC. V is TRBV24-1 and J is TRBJ2-1, with TRBD1 identical over 9 bases. Germline values: CDR1 KGHDR, CDR2 SFDVKD. CDR3 length: 16 residues.

In its sample, this clonotype was seen a few times. The gene calls are TRBV14 and TRBJ1-6; 9 nucleotides line up with TRBD1. The CDR3 extends over 16 amino acids. With V trimmed by 4 bases and J by 9 bases, 10 bases remained unmatched. Germline V gives CDR1 SGHDN, CDR2 FVKESK. CDR3 protein: CASSLRGTGGGSPLHF. Written as DNA, the CDR3 is TGTGCCAGCAGCCTTAGAGGTACAGGGGGCGGTTCACCCCTCCACTTT.

Details on this clonotype: At one end, the junction sequence differs from germline, possibly due to a read error. The gene calls are TRBV6-2 or TRBV6-3 and TRBJ2-6; D possibly corresponds to TRBD1 (5 bases). CDR1 MNHEY and CDR2 SVGEGT come from the germline V gene. The CDR3 extends over 14 amino acids. The CDR3 is CASSYPSGANILTF. CDR3 coding DNA: TGTGCCAGCAGTTACCCCTCTGGGGCCAACATCCTGACTTTC.

Details on this clonotype: Germline and junction disagree at one end, which may indicate a read error. V is TRBV5-4 and J is TRBJ1-2; D is undetermined. Germline CDR1 SGHNT, CDR2 YYREEE (reference sequence). CDR3 length equals 12 residues. This CDR3 reads CTSQQGSYDYTF. CDR3 in DNA: TGTACCAGCCAACAAGGGTCCTATGACTACACCTTC.

Remarks on this clonotype: The final CDR3 position lacks the conserved phenylalanine or tryptophan, pointing to a likely read error. V is TRBV12-3 or TRBV12-4 and J is TRBJ2-3; D not resolved. V dropped 7 bases and J dropped 0 bases, with 8 bases sitting between them. There are 13 residues in the CDR3. CDR3 sequence (DNA): TGTGCCAGCACCCTCATTAGCACAGATACGCAGTATATT. Translation: CASTLISTDTQYI.

In regard to this clonotype: This likely comes from a read error, as the CDR3 has no conserved phenylalanine or tryptophan at its end. The chain links TRBV28 to TRBJ1-5, with D possibly matching TRBD1 (6 bases). V was pared by 5 bases and J by 7 bases, with 21 bases between. CDR3 length: 16 amino acids. Germline lookup yields CDR1 MDHEN and CDR2 SYDVKM. DNA of the CDR3: TGTGCCAGCAGTAGCCCGTTACAGGGACCGGGCCAGCCCCAGCATCTT. Amino acid sequence: CASSSPLQGPGQPQHL.

Notes on this clonotype: One junction end disagrees with the germline gene, perhaps due to a read error. The chain employs TRBV4-2 and TRBJ1-6; D gene unclear. The germline V gene encodes CDR1 LGHNA and CDR2 YNFKEQ. CDR3 length equals 18 residues. In nucleotides, the CDR3 is TGTGCCAGCAGCCAGTCACTAGGGATAGGGTTAGGAAATTCACCCGTCCACTTT. Its protein is CASSQSLGIGLGNSPVHF.

The chain links TRBV6-1 to TRBJ2-7; perhaps TRBD1 as D (6 bases). Looked up from germline, CDR1 is MNHNS and CDR2 is SASEGT. The V end was cut by 4 bases, the J end by 3 bases, with 10 bases between. The CDR3 is 13 amino acids. CDR3 DNA: TGTGCCAGCAGTGCCGGACAGCTCTACGAGCAGTACTTC. Amino acid sequence: CASSAGQLYEQYF.

CDR3 residues: CASSSRDEQFF. The CDR3 nucleotides are TGTGCCAGCAGCTCCCGAGATGAGCAGTTCTTC. V is TRBV12-3 or TRBV12-4 and J is TRBJ2-1; D not resolved. Trimming took 6 bases from V and 8 from J, leaving 8 bases between them. This CDR3 contains 11 residues.

This clonotype was detected many times. The chain has TRBV4-1 and TRBJ2-7; 8 nucleotides align to TRBD2. Trimming removed 5 bases from V and 5 bases from J; junction bases left unmatched: 11. The germline V gene has CDR1 MGHRA and CDR2 YSYEKL. The CDR3 loop spans 15 amino acids. The CDR3 here is CASSGPGTRIHEQYF. The CDR3 DNA follows: TGCGCCAGCAGCGGACCCGGGACTAGGATCCACGAGCAGTACTTC.

In the case of this clonotype: With a much larger clone just one base away, this may be a read error. The chain carries TRBV5-4 and TRBJ1-1; D is unclear. The germline V gene encodes CDR1 SGHNT and CDR2 YYREEE (reference sequence). V lost 3 bases and J lost 10, with 19 bases in between. CDR3 size: 14 residues. The CDR3 nucleotides are TGTGCCAGCAGCTCGGGCGACACCATCGGAGGAGCTTTCTTT. It is translated as CASSSGDTIGGAFF.

The gene calls are TRBV20-1 and TRBJ2-2; TRBD2 might be the D (6 bases). The V and J ends lost 1 base and 3 bases respectively, with 12 bases between them. The CDR3 runs to 15 residues. Germline V lookup: CDR1 DFQATT, CDR2 SNEGSKA (reference sequence). The CDR3, as DNA: TGCAGTGCTAGAGTGATAGCGGTGTACACCGGGGAGCTGTTTTTT. This gives the protein CSARVIAVYTGELFF.

About this clonotype: This may arise from a read error, as a much more abundant clone is one base away. The rearrangement links TRBV11-2 to TRBJ2-7; D ambiguous. The length of the CDR3 is 13 residues. In germline, CDR1 is SGHAT, CDR2 FQNNGV. The CDR3 reads CAISPQIKYEQYF. For the CDR3, the DNA is TGTGCCATCAGCCCCCAGATTAAATACGAGCAGTACTTC.

Comment on this clonotype: The junction does not match germline at one end; this may be a read error. This chain uses TRBV6-5 with TRBJ2-3; D is unclear. CDR3 length: 12 residues. Germline-derived CDR1 and CDR2 are MNHEY and SVGAGI. The CDR3 DNA reads TGTGCTAGCAACGCAGGCACAGATACACAGTATTTT. Translating gives CASNAGTDTQYF.

Turning to this clonotype: An end of the junction differs from the germline gene, which may be a read error. The chain couples TRBV11-2 to TRBJ1-1; weak D call: TRBD1 (5 bases). The CDR3 length is 14 residues. Germline CDR1 is SGHAT and CDR2 is FQNNGV. CDR3 region: CASSLVGGCTGAFF. CDR3 DNA sequence: TGTGCCAGCAGCTTAGTCGGGGGGTGTACTGGAGCTTTCTTT.

The rearrangement uses TRBV28 and TRBJ1-3; D unclear. Germline CDR1 is MDHEN and CDR2 is SYDVKM. This CDR3 contains 13 residues. Between the trimmed V and J ends, which lost 6 bases and 2 bases, there was a span of 8 bases. The CDR3 DNA sequence: TGTGCCAGCAGCTCCGGCCCTGGAAACACCATATATTTT. It encodes CASSSGPGNTIYF.

The rearrangement links TRBV11-2 to TRBJ2-3; no clear D gene. V was shortened by 5 bases and J by 14 bases, with 17 bases between the two germline ends. Germline CDR1 SGHAT, CDR2 FQNNGV. This CDR3 region has 12 residues. The CDR3 DNA follows: TGTGCCAGCAGCCGTGTCCAATCGATGGGGTATTTT. As protein: CASSRVQSMGYF.

Note on this clonotype: At one end, the junction sequence differs from germline, possibly due to a read error. The V call is TRBV11-3, the J call TRBJ2-5; perhaps TRBD2 as D (5 bases). Germline V lookup: CDR1 SGHNT, CDR2 YENEEA. This CDR3 spans 13 amino acids. The CDR3 spells CASSLTGEEAQYF. CDR3 DNA: TGTGCCAGCAGTCTTACCGGGGAAGAGGCCCAGTACTTC.

To note about this clonotype: One junction end disagrees with the germline gene, perhaps due to a read error. The gene calls are TRBV20-1 and TRBJ2-1; 10 bases agree with TRBD2. Germline CDR1 reads DFQATT; CDR2 reads SNEGSKA (reference sequence). CDR3 length: 15 amino acids. CDR3 sequence reads: CSAHSAGGSWNEQFF. The CDR3 region has the DNA TGCAGTGCTCACTCAGCGGGGGGGTCGTGGAATGAACAGTTCTTC.

In the case of this clonotype: The conserved closing phenylalanine or tryptophan is absent in this CDR3, likely reflecting a read error. The chain carries TRBV11-1 and TRBJ1-1; a possible D gene is TRBD1 (5 bases). The germline V gene encodes CDR1 SGHAT and CDR2 FQDESV (reference sequence). This CDR3 spans 14 amino acids. V lost 1 base, J lost 8 bases, and 14 bases lay in between. This chain's CDR3 is CASSLEAGRTEAFY. For the CDR3, the DNA is TGTGCCAGCAGCTTAGAGGCAGGGCGGACAGAAGCTTTCTAT.